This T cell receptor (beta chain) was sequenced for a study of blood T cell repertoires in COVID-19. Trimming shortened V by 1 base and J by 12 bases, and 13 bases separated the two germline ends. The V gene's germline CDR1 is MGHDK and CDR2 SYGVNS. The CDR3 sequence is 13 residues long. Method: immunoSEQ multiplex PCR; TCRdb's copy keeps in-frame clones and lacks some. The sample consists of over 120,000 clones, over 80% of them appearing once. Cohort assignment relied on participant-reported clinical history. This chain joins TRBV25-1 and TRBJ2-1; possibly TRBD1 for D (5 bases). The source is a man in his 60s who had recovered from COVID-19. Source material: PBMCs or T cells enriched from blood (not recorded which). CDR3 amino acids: CASSESGPGWQFF. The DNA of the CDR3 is TGTGCCAGCAGTGAATCGGGCCCAGGGTGGCAGTTCTTC.